The table lists the clone carrying this T cell receptor beta chain with many counts. Antigen: not known. The sample providers were healthy Caucasian people from Russia, aged roughly 6 to 100. The data derive from a study of blood T cells in healthy people across ages. The study, taken as a whole, reports: There was no known CMV status for donors, so expanded clonotype changes were possibly confounded.

Using a J-beta primer mix together with a sample-barcoded 5' primer, a second PCR was run for 7 to 11 cycles. TCRdb passed the 5' RACE reads through MiXCR, listing each CDR3 protein once. The table has about 640,000 distinct CDR3 sequences, about 30% seen once; the top ten hold 15% to 19%. This TCR was recovered from a woman aged 80 or over in good health. Sequencing was done on a sample of blood.

The CDR3 protein is CASSLFVLGTGDEKLFF. In nucleotides, the CDR3 is TGTGCCAGCAGCTTATTCGTTTTGGGGACAGGAGATGAAAAACTGTTTTTT. V is TRBV7-2 and J is TRBJ1-4, with 8 positions matching TRBD1. Germline V gives CDR1 SGHTA, CDR2 FQGNSA. This CDR3 comprises 17 residues. V gave up 2 bases and J gave up 6 bases; unmatched junction bases: 11.